This T cell receptor beta chain comes out of a study of shared clonotypes between healthy human individuals. Germline CDR1 and CDR2: SEHNR and FQNEAQ (reference sequence). V was shortened by 1 base and J by 0 bases, with 8 bases between the two germline ends. The length of the CDR3 is 15 residues. Method: immunoSEQ multiplex PCR; TCRdb's copy keeps in-frame clones and lacks some. The top ten clones hold about 11% of a sample with over 400,000 clones, approximately 78% of them seen once. Sequencing was done on a sample of PBMCs. This rearrangement joins TRBV7-9 to TRBJ2-3; D remains unclear. The receptor was derived from a woman in her thirties or forties in good health. Some clones in this sample may be carry-over from other donors' samples. CDR3 sequence reads: CASSLGLTSTDTQYF. CDR3 coding DNA: TGTGCCAGCAGCTTAGGATTAACTAGCACAGATACGCAGTATTTT. Filled out from reference TRBV7-9 and TRBJ2-3, the complete variable domain reads DTGVSQNPRHKITKRGQNVTFRCDPISEHNRLYWYRQTLGQGPEFLTYFQNEAQLEKSRLLSDRFSAERPKGSFSTLEIQRTEQGDSAMYLCASSLGLTSTDTQYFGPGTRLTVL.